This TCR beta chain is from a study of T cell responses to AZD1222 COVID-19 vaccine. The V gene's germline CDR1 is SGHTA and CDR2 FQGTGA. The CDR3 runs 14 residues. Unmatched junction bases numbered 2, after V lost 5 bases and J lost 3 bases. The method was immunoSEQ multiplex PCR; TCRdb's version includes in-frame clones alone and lacks a portion of them. The sample shows around 150,000 clones, under 95% of them seen only once. Broader study findings: At baseline, seropositivity was found in only 5 to 7 AZD1222 recipients. The donor group comprised mostly white British people and more females; the analysis possibly underestimated clonal diversity.

With respect to this clone: As yet, its antigen is unknown.

The chain links TRBV7-3 to TRBJ2-7; 12 nucleotides agree with TRBD2. This sample comprised peripheral blood, obtained on day 0 of MenACWY control vaccination. The receptor's source is an adult in good health. CDR3 protein: CASSRLAGDYEQYF. DNA of the CDR3: TGTGCCAGCAGCCGACTAGCGGGAGACTACGAGCAGTACTTC.